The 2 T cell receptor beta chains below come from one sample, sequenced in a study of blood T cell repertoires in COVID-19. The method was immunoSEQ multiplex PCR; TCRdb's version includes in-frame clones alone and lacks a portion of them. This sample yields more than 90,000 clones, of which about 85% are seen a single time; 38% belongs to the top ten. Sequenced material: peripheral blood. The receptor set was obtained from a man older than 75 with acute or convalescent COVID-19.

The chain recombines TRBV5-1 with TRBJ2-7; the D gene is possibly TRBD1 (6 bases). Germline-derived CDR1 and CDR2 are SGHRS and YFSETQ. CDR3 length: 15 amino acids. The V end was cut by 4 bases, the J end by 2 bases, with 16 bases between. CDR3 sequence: CASSRGDRQAYEQYF. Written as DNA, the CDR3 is TGCGCCAGCAGCCGTGGAGATCGACAGGCCTACGAGCAGTACTTC.

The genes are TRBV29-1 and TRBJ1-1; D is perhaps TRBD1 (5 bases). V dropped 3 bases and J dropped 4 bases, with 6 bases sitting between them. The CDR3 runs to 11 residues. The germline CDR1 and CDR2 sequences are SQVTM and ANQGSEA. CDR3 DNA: TGCAGCGTTGAGACAGCCACTGAAGCTTTCTTT. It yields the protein CSVETATEAFF.